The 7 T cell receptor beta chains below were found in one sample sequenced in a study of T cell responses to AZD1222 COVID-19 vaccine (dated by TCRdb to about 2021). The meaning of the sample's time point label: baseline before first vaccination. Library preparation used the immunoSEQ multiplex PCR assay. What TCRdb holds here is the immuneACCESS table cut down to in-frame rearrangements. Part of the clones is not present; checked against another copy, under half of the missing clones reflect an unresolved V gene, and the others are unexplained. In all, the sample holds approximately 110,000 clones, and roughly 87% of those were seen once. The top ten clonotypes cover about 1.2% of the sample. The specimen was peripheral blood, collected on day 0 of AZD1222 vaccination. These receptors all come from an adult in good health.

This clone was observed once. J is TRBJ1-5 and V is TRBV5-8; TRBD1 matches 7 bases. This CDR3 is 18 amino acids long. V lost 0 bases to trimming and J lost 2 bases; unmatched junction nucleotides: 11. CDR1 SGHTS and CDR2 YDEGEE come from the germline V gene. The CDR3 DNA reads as TGTGCCAGCAGCTTGGAGGGGGCGCGGGATATACGCAATCAGCCCCAGCATTTT. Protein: CASSLEGARDIRNQPQHF.

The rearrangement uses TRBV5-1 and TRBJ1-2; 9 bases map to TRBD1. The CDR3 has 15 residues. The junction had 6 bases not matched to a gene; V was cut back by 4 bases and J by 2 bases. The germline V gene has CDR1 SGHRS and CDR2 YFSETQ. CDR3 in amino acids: CASSPDRGLNYGYTF. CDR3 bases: TGCGCCAGCAGCCCGGACAGGGGTCTAAACTATGGCTACACCTTC.

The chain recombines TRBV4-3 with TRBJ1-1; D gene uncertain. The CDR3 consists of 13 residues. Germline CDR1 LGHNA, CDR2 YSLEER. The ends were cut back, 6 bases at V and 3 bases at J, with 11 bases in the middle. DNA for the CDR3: TGCGCCAGCAGTCGTGCAATGGACACTGAAGCTTTCTTT. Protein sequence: CASSRAMDTEAFF.

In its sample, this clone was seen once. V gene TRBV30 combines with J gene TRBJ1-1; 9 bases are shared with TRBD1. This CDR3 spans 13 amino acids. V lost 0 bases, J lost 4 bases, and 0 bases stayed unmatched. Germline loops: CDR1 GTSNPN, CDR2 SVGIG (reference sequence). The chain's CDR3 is CAWSVDRGTEAFF. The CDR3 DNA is TGTGCCTGGAGTGTGGACAGGGGCACTGAAGCTTTCTTT.

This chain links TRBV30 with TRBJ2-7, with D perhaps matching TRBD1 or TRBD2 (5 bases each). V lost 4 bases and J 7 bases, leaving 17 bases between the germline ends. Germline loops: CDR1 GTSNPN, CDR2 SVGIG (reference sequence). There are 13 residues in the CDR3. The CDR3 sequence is CAWNYLPGGEQYF. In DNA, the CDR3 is TGTGCCTGGAACTACCTTCCTGGGGGAGAGCAGTACTTC. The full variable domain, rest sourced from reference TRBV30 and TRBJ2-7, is SQTIHQWPATLVQPVGSPLSLECTVEGTSNPNLYWYRQAAGRGLQLLFYSVGIGQISSEVPQNLSASRPQDRQFILSSKKLLLSDSGFYLCAWNYLPGGEQYFGPGTRLTVT.

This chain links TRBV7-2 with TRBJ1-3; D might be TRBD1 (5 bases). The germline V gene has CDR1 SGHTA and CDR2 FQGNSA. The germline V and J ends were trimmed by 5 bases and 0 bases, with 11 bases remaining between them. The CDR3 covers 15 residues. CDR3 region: CASSLSGHSGNTIYF. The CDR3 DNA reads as TGTGCCAGCAGCCTCTCAGGACACTCTGGAAACACCATATATTTT.

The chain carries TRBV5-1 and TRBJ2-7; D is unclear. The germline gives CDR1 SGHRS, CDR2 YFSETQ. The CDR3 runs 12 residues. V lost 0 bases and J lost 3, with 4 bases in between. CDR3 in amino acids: CASSLGYYEQYF. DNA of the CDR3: TGCGCCAGCAGCTTGGGATACTACGAGCAGTACTTC.